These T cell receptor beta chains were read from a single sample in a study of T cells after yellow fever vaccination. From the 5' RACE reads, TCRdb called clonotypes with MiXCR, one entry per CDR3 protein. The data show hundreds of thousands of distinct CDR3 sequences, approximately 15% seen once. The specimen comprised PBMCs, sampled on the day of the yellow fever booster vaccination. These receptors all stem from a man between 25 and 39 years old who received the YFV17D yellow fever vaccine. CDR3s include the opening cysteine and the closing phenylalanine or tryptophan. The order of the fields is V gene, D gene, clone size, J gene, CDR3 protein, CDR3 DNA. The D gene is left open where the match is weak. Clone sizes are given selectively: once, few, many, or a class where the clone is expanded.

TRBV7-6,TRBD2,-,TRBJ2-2,CASSWGLALNTGELFF,TGTGCCAGCAGCTGGGGACTAGCTTTGAACACCGGGGAGCTGTTTTTT
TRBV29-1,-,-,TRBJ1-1,CSVEDWGERTEAFF,TGCAGCGTTGAAGATTGGGGGGAACGCACTGAAGCTTTCTTT
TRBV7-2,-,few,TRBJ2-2,CASSLFFGVDTGELFF,TGTGCCAGCAGCTTATTTTTCGGGGTTGACACCGGGGAGCTGTTTTTT
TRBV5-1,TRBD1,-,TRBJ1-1,CASSLQGAGVTEAFF,TGCGCCAGCAGCTTACAGGGGGCTGGGGTTACTGAAGCTTTCTTT
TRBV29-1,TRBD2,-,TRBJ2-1,CSATIRTSGYYNEQFF,TGCAGTGCAACCATCCGGACTAGCGGATACTACAATGAGCAGTTCTTC
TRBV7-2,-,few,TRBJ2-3,CASSFSLYRTDTQYF,TGTGCCAGCAGCTTCTCCCTATATCGCACAGATACGCAGTATTTT
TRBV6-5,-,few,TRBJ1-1,CASRYEGFRTEAFF,TGTGCCAGCAGATATGAGGGGTTCAGGACTGAAGCTTTCTTT
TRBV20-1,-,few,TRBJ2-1,CSAKGPDNEQFF,TGCAGTGCTAAGGGACCTGACAATGAGCAGTTCTTC
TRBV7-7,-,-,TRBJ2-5,CASSLGRLVSQETQYF,TGTGCTAGCAGCCTAGGCAGACTAGTCTCCCAAGAGACCCAGTACTTC
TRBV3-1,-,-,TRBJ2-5,CASSHRPRAETQYF,TGTGCCAGCAGCCACCGACCCCGAGCAGAGACCCAGTACTTC
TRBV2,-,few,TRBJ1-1,CARASEDAAFF,TGTGCCAGAGCCAGTGAGGATGCAGCTTTCTTT
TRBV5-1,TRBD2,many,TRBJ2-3,CASSLGGLAGTDTQYF,TGTGCCAGCAGTTTAGGAGGACTAGCGGGGACAGATACGCAGTATTTT
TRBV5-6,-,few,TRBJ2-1,CASSLVAESSYNEQFF,TGTGCCAGCAGCTTGGTGGCAGAGAGCTCCTACAATGAGCAGTTCTTC
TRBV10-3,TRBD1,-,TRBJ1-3,CAISALVTGTADSGNTIYF,TGTGCCATCAGCGCACTCGTGACCGGGACAGCAGACTCTGGAAACACCATATATTTT
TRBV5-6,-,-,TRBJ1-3,CASSHGDRNTIYF,TGTGCCAGCAGCCACGGGGATCGAAACACCATATATTTT
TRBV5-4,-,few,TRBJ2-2,CASSFSGGPGELFF,TGTGCCAGCAGCTTTTCCGGGGGACCCGGGGAGCTGTTTTTT
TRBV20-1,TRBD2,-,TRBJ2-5,CSASLAGVGETQYF,TGCAGTGCTAGCCTAGCGGGAGTGGGGGAGACCCAGTACTTC
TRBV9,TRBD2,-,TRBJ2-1,CASSYLAGPNEQFF,TGTGCCAGCAGCTATCTAGCGGGCCCAAATGAGCAGTTCTTC
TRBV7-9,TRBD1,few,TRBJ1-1,CASRPGTVNTEAFF,TGTGCCAGCAGACCCGGGACAGTGAACACTGAAGCTTTCTTT
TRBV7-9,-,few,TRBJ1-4,CASSLVSEKLFF,TGTGCCAGCAGCTTAGTTTCGGAAAAACTGTTTTTT
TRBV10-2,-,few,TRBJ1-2,CASSPGLRDYGYTF,TGCGCCAGCAGCCCGGGGCTCCGGGACTATGGCTACACCTTC
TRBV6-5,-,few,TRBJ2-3,CASSYPDGASPMLTDTQYF,TGTGCCAGCAGTTACCCCGACGGCGCTAGCCCGATGCTCACAGATACGCAGTATTTT
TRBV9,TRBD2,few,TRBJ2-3,CASSVRLAGSDTQYF,TGTGCCAGCAGCGTAAGACTAGCGGGGTCGGATACGCAGTATTTT
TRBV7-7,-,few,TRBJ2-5,CASSSGGLQETQYF,TGTGCTAGCAGCTCGGGCGGCCTTCAAGAGACCCAGTACTTC
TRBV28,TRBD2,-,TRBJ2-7,CASSDHSGLTYEQYF,TGTGCCAGCAGTGATCATAGCGGGTTAACCTACGAGCAGTACTTC
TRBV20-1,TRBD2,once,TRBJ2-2,CSATPGSGRAGFAGELFF,TGCAGTGCTACCCCGGGAAGCGGGAGGGCCGGGTTTGCCGGGGAGCTGTTTTTT
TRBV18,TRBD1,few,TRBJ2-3,CASSPFRGLYIPADTQYF,TGTGCCAGCTCACCTTTCAGGGGGCTCTACATTCCCGCAGATACGCAGTATTTT
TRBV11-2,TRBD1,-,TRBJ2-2,CASSLVRTGFSNTGELFF,TGTGCCAGCAGCTTAGTTCGGACAGGGTTTTCAAACACCGGGGAGCTGTTTTTT
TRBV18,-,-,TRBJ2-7,CASSAGLVFSYEQYF,TGTGCCAGCTCTGCAGGGTTGGTCTTCTCCTACGAGCAGTACTTC
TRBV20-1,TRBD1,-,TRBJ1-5,CSATAGGQGGNQPQHF,TGCAGTGCCACCGCAGGAGGACAGGGAGGCAATCAGCCCCAGCATTTT
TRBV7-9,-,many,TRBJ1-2,CASSSWLGGKTNYGYTF,TGTGCCAGCAGCTCGTGGTTGGGGGGCAAAACTAACTATGGCTACACCTTC
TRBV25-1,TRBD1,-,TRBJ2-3,CASSAAGTGVRDTQYF,TGTGCCAGCAGTGCCGCCGGGACAGGGGTACGAGATACGCAGTATTTT
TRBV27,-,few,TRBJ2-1,CASSLLGHISYNEQFF,TGTGCCAGCAGTTTGTTGGGACACATCTCCTACAATGAGCAGTTCTTC
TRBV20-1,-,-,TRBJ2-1,CSARPLDTNEQFF,TGCAGTGCCCGACCACTAGATACCAATGAGCAGTTCTTC
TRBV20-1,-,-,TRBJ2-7,CSGTRAESYEQYF,TGCAGTGGAACCAGAGCGGAGTCCTACGAGCAGTACTTC
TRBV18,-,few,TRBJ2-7,CASSPRYLGEQYF,TGTGCCAGCTCACCCAGGTATCTGGGCGAGCAGTACTTC
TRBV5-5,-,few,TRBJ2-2,CASSLGVNSGNTGELFF,TGTGCCAGCAGCTTGGGGGTCAATAGCGGAAACACCGGGGAGCTGTTTTTT
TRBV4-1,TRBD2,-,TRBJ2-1,CASSRAGLAVPGDEQFF,TGCGCCAGCAGCCGGGCGGGACTAGCGGTCCCGGGGGATGAGCAGTTCTTC
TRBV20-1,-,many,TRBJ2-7,CSASSGSSYEQYF,TGCAGTGCTAGCTCCGGGAGCTCCTACGAGCAGTACTTC
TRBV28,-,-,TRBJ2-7,CASRDLKRGQYF,TGTGCCAGCAGGGATCTAAAACGGGGGCAGTACTTC
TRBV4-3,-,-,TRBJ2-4,CASSQDWGANPRLAKNIQYF,TGCGCCAGCAGCCAAGATTGGGGGGCGAACCCCCGACTAGCCAAAAACATTCAGTACTTC
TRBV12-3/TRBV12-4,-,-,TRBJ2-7,CASSRNRDIFF,TGTGCCAGCAGTCGCAACCGGGACATTTTTTTC
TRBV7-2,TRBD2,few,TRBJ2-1,CASSLRGLVRGNEQFF,TGTGCCAGCAGCTTAAGGGGACTAGTAAGGGGGAATGAGCAGTTCTTC
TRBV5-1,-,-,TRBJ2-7,CASSLDASEQYF,TGCGCCAGCAGCTTGGACGCCTCGGAGCAGTACTTC
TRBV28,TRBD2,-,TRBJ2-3,CASRLASVDTQYF,TGTGCCAGCAGACTAGCGAGCGTGGATACGCAGTATTTT
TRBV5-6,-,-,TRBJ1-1,CASSLEVGARGTEAFF,TGTGCCAGCAGCTTGGAGGTTGGGGCGCGAGGCACTGAAGCTTTCTTT
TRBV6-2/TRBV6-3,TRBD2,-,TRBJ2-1,CASMKPGLGGNEQFF,TGTGCCAGTATGAAACCGGGACTAGGGGGCAATGAGCAGTTCTTC
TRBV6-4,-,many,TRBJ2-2,CASSAVGGELFF,TGTGCCAGCAGTGCTGTTGGCGGGGAGCTGTTTTTT
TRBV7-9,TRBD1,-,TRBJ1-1,CASGEGDRERGAFF,TGTGCCAGCGGAGAGGGGGACAGAGAGAGAGGGGCTTTCTTT
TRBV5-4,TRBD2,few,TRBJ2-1,CASSLGDGRYNEQFF,TGTGCCAGCAGCTTGGGGGACGGGAGGTACAATGAGCAGTTCTTC
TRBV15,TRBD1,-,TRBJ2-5,CATSRGRQGKTQYF,TGTGCCACCAGCAGGGGAAGACAGGGGAAGACCCAGTACTTC